This TCR beta chain stems from a study of cytomegalovirus exposure and HLA in healthy donors. This clone was counted a single time. The antigen remains undetermined. Researchers ran the PCR with 60 Vbeta and 13 Jbeta primers. Only in-frame clones appear in the TCRdb table, and some are missing; sequencing was by immunoSEQ multiplex PCR. The profile covers over 100,000 clones, with approximately 72% appearing a single time and about 1.5% taken by the ten largest. CDR3 length: 17 residues. Trimming took 4 bases from V and 0 from J; bases not matched to a gene: 8. Looked up from germline, CDR1 is SGHNT and CDR2 is YENEEA. The study's findings and limits: Relative to equally common others, HLA-associated TCR beta chains showed greater clonal expansion in a later analysis. Most TCR sequences were seen very rarely across donors, but some public TCRs occurred in many. Later on, a genetic analysis was performed. It linked a missense variant in DCLRE1C with V- and J-gene trimming of TCR beta. CMV serostatus was the sole immune exposure information available.

The chain combines TRBV11-3 with TRBJ2-2; 7 bases are shared with TRBD2. The sequenced material came from PBMCs. This receptor was identified in a man aged 18 to 35 in good health and CMV-seronegative. Here the CDR3 reads CASSYELGGTNTGELFF. The CDR3, as DNA: TGTGCCAGCAGCTACGAGTTGGGGGGGACGAACACCGGGGAGCTGTTTTTT.